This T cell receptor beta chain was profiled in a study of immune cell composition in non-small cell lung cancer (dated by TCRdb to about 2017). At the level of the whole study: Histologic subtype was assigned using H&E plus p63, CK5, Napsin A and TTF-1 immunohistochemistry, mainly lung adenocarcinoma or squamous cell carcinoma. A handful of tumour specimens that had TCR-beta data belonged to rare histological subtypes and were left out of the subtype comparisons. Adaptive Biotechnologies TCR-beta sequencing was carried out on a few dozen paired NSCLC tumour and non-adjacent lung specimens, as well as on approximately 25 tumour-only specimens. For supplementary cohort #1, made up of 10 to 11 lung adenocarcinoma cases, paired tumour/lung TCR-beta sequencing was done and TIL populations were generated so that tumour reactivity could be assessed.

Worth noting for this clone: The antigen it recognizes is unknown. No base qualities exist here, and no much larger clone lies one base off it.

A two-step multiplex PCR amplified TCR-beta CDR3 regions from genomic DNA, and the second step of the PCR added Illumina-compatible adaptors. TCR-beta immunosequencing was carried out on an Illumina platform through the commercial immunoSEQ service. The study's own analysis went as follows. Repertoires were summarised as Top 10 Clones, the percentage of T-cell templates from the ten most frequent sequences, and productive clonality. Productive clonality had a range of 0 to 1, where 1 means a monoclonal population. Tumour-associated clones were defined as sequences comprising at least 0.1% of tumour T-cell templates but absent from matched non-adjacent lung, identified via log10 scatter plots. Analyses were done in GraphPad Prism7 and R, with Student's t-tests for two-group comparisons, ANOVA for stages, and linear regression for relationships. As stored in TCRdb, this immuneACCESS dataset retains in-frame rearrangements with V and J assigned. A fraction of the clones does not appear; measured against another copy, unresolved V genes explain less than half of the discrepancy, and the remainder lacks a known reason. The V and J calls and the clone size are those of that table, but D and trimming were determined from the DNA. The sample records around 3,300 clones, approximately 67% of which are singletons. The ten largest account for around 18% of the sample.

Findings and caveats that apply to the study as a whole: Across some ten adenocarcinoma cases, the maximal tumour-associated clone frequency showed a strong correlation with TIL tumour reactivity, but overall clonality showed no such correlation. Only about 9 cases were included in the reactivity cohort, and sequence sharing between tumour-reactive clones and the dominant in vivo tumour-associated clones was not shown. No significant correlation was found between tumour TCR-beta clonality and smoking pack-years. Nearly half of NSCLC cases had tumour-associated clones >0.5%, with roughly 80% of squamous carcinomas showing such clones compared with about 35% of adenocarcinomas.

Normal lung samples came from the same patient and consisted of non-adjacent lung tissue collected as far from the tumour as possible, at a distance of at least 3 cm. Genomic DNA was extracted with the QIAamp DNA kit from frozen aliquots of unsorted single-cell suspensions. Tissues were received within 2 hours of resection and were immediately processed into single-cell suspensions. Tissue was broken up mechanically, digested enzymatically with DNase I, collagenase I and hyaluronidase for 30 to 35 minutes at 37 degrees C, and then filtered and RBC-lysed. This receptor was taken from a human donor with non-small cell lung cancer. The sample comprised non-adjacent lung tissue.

The nucleotides are TGTGCCAGCAGTGAAAGCACAGGGGGGGGAGAGACCCAGTACTTC. Its coded protein is CASSESTGGGETQYF. Recombination connected TRBV6-1 to TRBJ2-5; possibly the D gene is TRBD1, per 8 matching bases. Via the germline V gene, CDR1 is MNHNS and CDR2 SASEGT. V is shortened by 2 bases, J by 4 bases, and the region joining them spans 14 bases. The CDR3 has 15 amino acids, counting the end cysteine and phenylalanine. This entry keeps only the CDR3 DNA: 45 bases, framed from base 1.